This section outlines one TCR beta chain sequence together with its context. Its antigen is unknown. V dropped 0 bases and J dropped 3; count of bases not matched to a gene: 4. The CDR3 consists of 15 residues. Germline loops: CDR1 SEHNR, CDR2 FQNEAQ (reference sequence). The data are from a study of cytomegalovirus exposure and HLA in healthy donors. Whole-study findings and limits: Researchers counted 164 TCR beta chains as cytomegalovirus-associated. Later on, an analysis tied around 17,000 TCR beta sequences to HLA alleles at 0.05 false discovery rate.

PCR used 60 Vbeta primers and 13 Jbeta primers. TCRdb's copy holds only in-frame clones and misses some; the assay was immunoSEQ multiplex PCR. This sample lists over 110,000 clones; its ten largest clones have 0.8% to 1%. The J gene is TRBJ1-1, the V gene TRBV7-9; 7 bases align to TRBD1. The clonotype was recovered from a male donor in good health and CMV-seronegative. Sequencing was performed on PBMCs. CDR3 DNA sequence: TGTGCCAGCAGCTTAGCAGGGGGCGGCGACACTGAAGCTTTCTTT. It translates to CASSLAGGGDTEAFF.